One T cell receptor (beta chain) is described in this entry. In its sample, this clonotype was seen many times. Its target antigen remains unknown. Base qualities are not provided; no much larger clone lies one nucleotide away. This entry belongs to a study of T cells in Graves' hyperthyroidism and ophthalmopathy (dated by TCRdb to about 2019). Background for the entire study: Peripheral blood samples were taken at initial diagnosis, before any treatment was given. For training and testing, the roughly 97 patients in the discovery cohort were randomly divided in a 7:3 ratio. TCR Vbeta CDR3 sequencing of roughly 140 peripheral blood samples (43 ophthalmopathy, 75 hyperthyroidism and roughly 17 progressor patients) is reported in the paper. After sampling, hyperthyroidism patients received methimazole starting at 30 mg daily, and ophthalmopathy patients received high-dose intravenous methylprednisolone. In addition, the study compared T-cell repertoires in thyroid tissue and in blood from five or six Graves' hyperthyroidism patients. TCR V-J signatures able to tell the groups apart were searched for in a discovery cohort of 100 patients, of whom over 40 had Graves' ophthalmopathy and roughly 58 had stable Graves' hyperthyroidism. Prospective prediction of ophthalmopathy was tested in an independent validation cohort of approximately 19 hyperthyroidism patients and 17 patients who later progressed to ophthalmopathy. Here is what the overall study found, with its caveats: In cross-validation, a model built on a 13 V-J signature told ophthalmopathy apart from stable hyperthyroidism with 85% to 90% sensitivity and around 84% specificity, and in testing the same model reached 80%/75%. During validation, the model predicted progression to ophthalmopathy a median of approximately 7 months ahead of onset, with around 71% sensitivity and more than 72% specificity. Most expanded thyroid clonotypes (frequency above 0.001) were also found in blood, which suggests that blood repertoires may mirror thyroid immune responses. Sample size was not statistically predetermined, and blinding of investigators to group allocation was not performed.

The germline V gene (reference sequence) gives CDR1 as MNHEY and CDR2 as SMNVEV. From cysteine to phenylalanine, the CDR3 is 15 amino acids long. The sequence is cut down to CDR3 DNA, 45 bases in frame from base 1. Cut back by 3 bases and 5 bases, the V and J ends lie 16 bases apart. Hyperthyroidism patients were newly diagnosed, with disease duration under 2 months, and aged 18 to 65 years. The study excluded patients with uncontrolled infections, other autoimmune diseases, pregnancy or lactation. Diagnoses were established on the basis of clinical symptoms, serum thyroxine and TRAb, thyroid ultrasound, and orbital computed tomography. Blood from progressor patients was drawn when they were first diagnosed with hyperthyroidism, before any ophthalmopathy symptoms appeared. PBMCs were separated from 10 ml of fresh peripheral blood using Ficoll-Paque density gradient centrifugation. Progressor patients were defined as those initially diagnosed with Graves' hyperthyroidism in whom ophthalmopathy developed during follow-up. Total RNA was extracted using Trizol reagent, and RNA quality was assessed on an Agilent 2100 Bioanalyzer.

The TCR beta CDR3 regions were amplified from RNA transcripts. For the first round of RT-PCR on the TCR CDR3, the HTBI primer set was used together with the Qiagen OneStep RT-PCR kit. The libraries were constructed in a second round of multiplex PCR and then size-selected and purified. Sequencing of the libraries was done on an Illumina HiSeq2000 using paired-end 100 bp reads. The study's own analysis went as follows. SOAPnuke was used to process the raw data, with reads discarded if the reads contained adapters or uncalled bases, had a mean Phred below 15, or lacked an exact constant-primer or identifier match. COPE v1.2.5 was used to merge the high-quality paired reads, and each unique nucleotide sequence was defined as a clonotype. MiTCR v1.1 was used to align clonotypes to the IMGT TRBV, TRBD and TRBJ reference segments. Only V-J combinations with frequency above 0.0001, covering 99% to 99.2% of repertoires, were analysed. A TCS score was defined as the ratio between F50 (clonal expansion) and ExV (chaos), using BLOSUM62-based TCRdist between CDR3 peptides within each V-J. Welch's t-statistics and random forest reduced roughly 540 V-J features to 13, which were used in a naive Bayes classifier (R e1071). In TCRdb, the public reads were trimmed at Q25 with fastp and aligned with MiXCR, with productive beta chains retained. Rows with one shared CDR3 protein collapse into an entry with the most common genes and DNA. V and J calls and clone size were set by TCRdb, not the authors. The sample table records 380,000 or so distinct CDR3 sequences; roughly 14% of these occur just once. Together, the top ten hold 20% of the sample.

The sequencing input was blood. This sequence was found in a man aged 25-40 years with Graves' hyperthyroidism that later progressed to Graves' ophthalmopathy. The rearrangement combines TRBV27 with TRBJ1-2, with TRBD1 as a weak D call on 5 bases. The CDR3 has the sequence CASSFRLGGWYGYTF. The sequenced DNA: TGTGCCAGCAGTTTCCGGCTCGGGGGTTGGTATGGCTACACCTTC.